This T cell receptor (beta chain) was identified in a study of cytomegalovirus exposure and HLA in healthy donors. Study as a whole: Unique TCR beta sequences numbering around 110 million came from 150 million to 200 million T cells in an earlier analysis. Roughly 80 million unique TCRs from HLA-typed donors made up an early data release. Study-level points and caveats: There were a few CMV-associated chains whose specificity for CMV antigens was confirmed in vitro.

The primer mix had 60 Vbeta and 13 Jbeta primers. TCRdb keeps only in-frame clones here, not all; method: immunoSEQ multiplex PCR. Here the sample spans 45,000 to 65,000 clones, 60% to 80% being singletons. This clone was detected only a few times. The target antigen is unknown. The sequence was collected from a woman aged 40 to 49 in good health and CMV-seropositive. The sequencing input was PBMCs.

CDR3 region: CASSEAGGGNLNEQFF. In DNA, the CDR3 is TGTGCCAGCAGTGAAGCGGGCGGGGGGAACCTCAATGAGCAGTTCTTC. V and J are TRBV2 and TRBJ2-1; the match to TRBD2 covers 8 bases. V trimming: 0 bases; J trimming: 6 bases; junction bases outside the gene matches: 7. Germline V lookup: CDR1 SNHLY, CDR2 FYNNEI. The CDR3 consists of 16 residues.